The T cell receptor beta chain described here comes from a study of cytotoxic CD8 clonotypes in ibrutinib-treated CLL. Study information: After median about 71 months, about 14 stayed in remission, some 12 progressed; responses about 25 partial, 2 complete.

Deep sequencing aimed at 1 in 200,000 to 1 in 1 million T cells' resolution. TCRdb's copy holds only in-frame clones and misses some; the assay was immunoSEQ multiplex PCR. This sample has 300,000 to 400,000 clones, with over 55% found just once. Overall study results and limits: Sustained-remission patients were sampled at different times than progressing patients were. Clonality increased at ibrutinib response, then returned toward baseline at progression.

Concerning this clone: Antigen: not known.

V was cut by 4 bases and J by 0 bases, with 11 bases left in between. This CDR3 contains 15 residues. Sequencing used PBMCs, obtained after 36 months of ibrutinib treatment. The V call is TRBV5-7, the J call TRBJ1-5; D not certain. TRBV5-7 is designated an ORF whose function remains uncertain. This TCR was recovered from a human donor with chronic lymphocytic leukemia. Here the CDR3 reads CASSNRIFSNQPQHF. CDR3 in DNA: TGTGCCAGCAGCAACCGCATATTTAGCAATCAGCCCCAGCATTTT.